The next 9 T cell receptor beta chains were all read from a single sample in a study of blood T cell repertoires in COVID-19. The assay was immunoSEQ multiplex PCR, and TCRdb's table has in-frame clones only and misses some. The profile shows 310,000 or so clones, about 93% of them singletons. The specimen was PBMCs or T cells enriched from blood (not recorded which). These receptors all stem from a woman aged 25 to 39 who had recovered from COVID-19.

The chain uses TRBV4-2 and TRBJ2-7, with D possibly matching TRBD1 (6 bases). The V end lost 0 bases, the J end lost 1 base, and 13 bases lay between the germline ends. The germline V gene encodes CDR1 LGHNA and CDR2 YNFKEQ. There are 16 residues in the CDR3. The CDR3 coding sequence is TGTGCCAGCAGCCAAGATGGCCCGGGGACATCCTACGAGCAGTACTTC. Translating gives CASSQDGPGTSYEQYF.

The CDR3 DNA follows: TGTGCCATCAGCGCGGACAGGGACTATGGCTACACCTTC. As protein: CAISADRDYGYTF. The V call is TRBV10-3, the J call TRBJ1-2, with TRBD1 matching over 8 bases. Losses at the gene ends were 6 bases for V and 3 bases for J; bases not matched to a gene: 3. The CDR3 is 13 residues long. The germline CDR1 and CDR2 sequences are ENHRY and SYGVKD.

The table lists this clone with a count of one. The chain couples TRBV24-1 to TRBJ2-1; D is perhaps TRBD1 (5 bases). CDR1 KGHDR and CDR2 SFDVKD come from the germline V gene. The CDR3 has 16 residues. V lost 1 base to trimming and J lost 4 bases, with 13 bases between them. The CDR3, as DNA: TGTGCCACCAGTGATTTTCAGGGTCAATCTTACAATGAGCAGTTCTTC. Residues: CATSDFQGQSYNEQFF.

The V gene is TRBV20-1, the J gene TRBJ2-3; perhaps TRBD1 as D (6 bases). Germline CDR1 reads DFQATT; CDR2 reads SNEGSKA (reference sequence). Between the trimmed V and J ends, which lost 3 bases and 0 bases, there was a span of 10 bases. CDR3 length equals 14 residues. This CDR3 is CSASLGASTDTQYF. The CDR3 DNA reads as TGCAGTGCTAGTTTGGGGGCTAGCACAGATACGCAGTATTTT.

The V and J genes are TRBV15 and TRBJ1-1; D perhaps matches TRBD1 (6 bases). The CDR3 is made up of 16 amino acids. Germline lookup yields CDR1 LNHNV and CDR2 YYDKDF (reference sequence). V shed 0 bases and J shed 0 bases, with 11 bases lying between them. CDR3 bases: TGTGCCACCAGCAGAGATATTGGACAGTTGAACACTGAAGCTTTCTTT. Amino acid sequence: CATSRDIGQLNTEAFF.

J is TRBJ1-3 and V is TRBV4-3; D might be TRBD1 (5 bases). The length of the CDR3 is 17 residues. The V gene lost 1 base and the J gene lost 0 bases, with 13 bases spanning the gap. The germline CDR1 and CDR2 sequences are LGHNA and YSLEER. CDR3 residues: CASSQGLTGNSGNTIYF. CDR3 bases: TGCGCCAGCAGCCAAGGTTTAACAGGAAACTCTGGAAACACCATATATTTT.

The rearrangement joins TRBV18 to TRBJ1-5; D might be TRBD1 (5 bases). Trimming removed 3 bases from V and 7 bases from J, with 16 bases in between. Per germline, CDR1 KGHSH and CDR2 LQKENI. The CDR3 spans 15 residues. CDR3 bases: TGTGCCAGCTCACCGAGTTGGGGGGAGGGACAGCCCCAGCATTTT. It codes for CASSPSWGEGQPQHF.

The genes are TRBV30 and TRBJ1-1; D may be TRBD1 (5 bases). The CDR3 runs 14 residues. Germline-derived CDR1 and CDR2 are GTSNPN and SVGIG (reference sequence). The ends were cut back, 0 bases at V and 1 base at J, with 9 bases in the middle. The CDR3 loop is CAWSVLGGNTEAFF. CDR3 nucleotide sequence: TGTGCCTGGAGTGTACTCGGGGGGAACACTGAAGCTTTCTTT.

The chain's CDR3 is CASSKPIPRERFPYEQYF. The CDR3 nucleotides are TGTGCCAGCAGCAAGCCCATACCGAGGGAAAGGTTCCCCTACGAGCAGTACTTC. The J gene is TRBJ2-7, the V gene TRBV21-1; TRBD2, the table's D call, was not compared with the DNA. TRBV21-1 is a known pseudogene. CDR3 size: 18 residues.